The rows below give T cell receptor beta chains drawn from one sample of a study of cytomegalovirus exposure and HLA in healthy donors. Assay: immunoSEQ multiplex PCR; the TCRdb copy retains only in-frame clones and omits some. Of approximately 40,000 clones listed, approximately 79% are singletons. The specimen was PBMCs. Receptors were obtained from a woman between 18 and 29 years old in good health and CMV-seropositive. Each CDR3 is given with its conserved first and last residue. D genes are given only for firm matches. Only part of the rows carry a size: once, few, many, or a class if the clone is expanded.

clone_size: .; v_call: TRBV2; d_call: .; j_call: TRBJ2-5; cdr3_aa: CASTKDYQETQYF; cdr3_nt: TGTGCCAGCACCAAGGACTACCAAGAGACCCAGTACTTC
clone_size: .; v_call: TRBV11-1; d_call: .; j_call: TRBJ1-2; cdr3_aa: CASSLTGDGYTF; cdr3_nt: TGTGCCAGCAGCTTGACAGGAGATGGCTACACCTTC
clone_size: medium-sized; v_call: TRBV6-4; d_call: TRBD2; j_call: TRBJ2-2; cdr3_aa: CASSSGSTGELFF; cdr3_nt: TGTGCCAGCAGTAGCGGGAGCACCGGGGAGCTGTTTTTT
clone_size: .; v_call: TRBV19; d_call: TRBD2; j_call: TRBJ2-1; cdr3_aa: CASSIRISGTYNEQFF; cdr3_nt: TGTGCCAGTAGTATAAGGATTAGCGGGACCTACAATGAGCAGTTCTTC
clone_size: .; v_call: TRBV7-2; d_call: TRBD2; j_call: TRBJ2-2; cdr3_aa: CASSFGGAGELFF; cdr3_nt: TGTGCCAGCAGCTTCGGGGGGGCCGGGGAGCTGTTTTTT
clone_size: .; v_call: TRBV5-4; d_call: TRBD1; j_call: TRBJ2-5; cdr3_aa: CASSNGQGRETQYF; cdr3_nt: TGTGCCAGCAGCAACGGACAGGGGAGGGAGACCCAGTACTTC
clone_size: .; v_call: TRBV19; d_call: TRBD1; j_call: TRBJ1-5; cdr3_aa: CASSTRQGNQPQHF; cdr3_nt: TGTGCCAGTAGTACCAGACAGGGAAATCAGCCCCAGCATTTT
clone_size: .; v_call: TRBV7-9; d_call: .; j_call: TRBJ2-2; cdr3_aa: CSSSRTTQGTGELFF; cdr3_nt: TGTTCCAGCAGCCGCACCACACAGGGTACCGGGGAGCTGTTTTTT
clone_size: .; v_call: TRBV5-5; d_call: TRBD1; j_call: TRBJ2-3; cdr3_aa: CASSGQGGLDTQYF; cdr3_nt: TGTGCCAGCAGCGGACAGGGAGGCCTAGATACGCAGTATTTT
clone_size: .; v_call: TRBV18; d_call: .; j_call: TRBJ2-7; cdr3_aa: CASSPFKGNYEQYF; cdr3_nt: TGTGCCAGCTCACCATTCAAGGGGAACTACGAGCAGTACTTC
clone_size: .; v_call: TRBV19; d_call: .; j_call: TRBJ1-2; cdr3_aa: CATTKGAPTSNYGYTF; cdr3_nt: TGTGCCACCACTAAAGGGGCACCTACCTCTAACTATGGCTACACCTTC
clone_size: .; v_call: TRBV6-4; d_call: .; j_call: TRBJ2-5; cdr3_aa: CARETKMPPSDGETQYF; cdr3_nt: TGTGCCAGAGAAACAAAGATGCCTCCTAGCGATGGAGAGACCCAGTACTTC
clone_size: .; v_call: TRBV7-6; d_call: TRBD1; j_call: TRBJ2-7; cdr3_aa: CASSKSGQSYEQYF; cdr3_nt: TGTGCCAGCAGCAAGTCGGGACAGTCCTACGAGCAGTACTTC
clone_size: .; v_call: TRBV7-9; d_call: TRBD2; j_call: TRBJ2-7; cdr3_aa: CASSLGTSGGGEQYF; cdr3_nt: TGTGCCAGCAGCTTAGGGACTAGCGGGGGAGGCGAGCAGTACTTC
clone_size: .; v_call: TRBV6-5; d_call: TRBD1; j_call: TRBJ1-5; cdr3_aa: CASRTGGGSNQPQHF; cdr3_nt: TGTGCCAGCAGGACAGGGGGAGGAAGCAATCAGCCCCAGCATTTT
clone_size: few; v_call: TRBV4-3; d_call: .; j_call: TRBJ2-4; cdr3_aa: CASSQDLGGDPKNIQYF; cdr3_nt: TGCGCCAGCAGCCAAGATCTTGGCGGGGATCCCAAAAACATTCAGTACTTC
clone_size: .; v_call: TRBV7-8; d_call: TRBD2; j_call: TRBJ2-3; cdr3_aa: CASSPLAGVTDTQYF; cdr3_nt: TGTGCCAGCAGCCCGTTAGCGGGGGTCACAGATACGCAGTATTTT
clone_size: few; v_call: TRBV7-6; d_call: TRBD1; j_call: TRBJ1-1; cdr3_aa: CASSLAPQGGTEAFF; cdr3_nt: TGTGCCAGCAGCTTAGCCCCTCAGGGGGGCACTGAAGCTTTCTTT
clone_size: .; v_call: TRBV29-1; d_call: TRBD1; j_call: TRBJ2-7; cdr3_aa: CSARTGPYEQYF; cdr3_nt: TGCAGCGCGCGGACAGGGCCCTACGAGCAGTACTTC
clone_size: once; v_call: TRBV27; d_call: .; j_call: TRBJ1-1; cdr3_aa: CASSLRGSEAFF; cdr3_nt: TGTGCCAGCAGTCTCCGGGGTTCGGAAGCTTTCTTT
clone_size: once; v_call: TRBV7-8; d_call: .; j_call: TRBJ2-3; cdr3_aa: CASSPHLGTLTDTQYF; cdr3_nt: TGTGCCAGCAGCCCCCACCTGGGGACTCTCACAGATACGCAGTATTTT
clone_size: .; v_call: TRBV28; d_call: TRBD2; j_call: TRBJ2-1; cdr3_aa: CASSLSKTSGSYNEQFF; cdr3_nt: TGTGCCAGCAGTTTATCAAAGACTAGCGGTTCCTACAATGAGCAGTTCTTC
clone_size: .; v_call: TRBV19; d_call: .; j_call: TRBJ2-1; cdr3_aa: CASSRLDSLNEQFF; cdr3_nt: TGTGCCAGTAGTCGTCTTGACAGCTTAAATGAGCAGTTCTTC
clone_size: few; v_call: TRBV19; d_call: TRBD1; j_call: TRBJ1-1; cdr3_aa: CASSSQQGTNTEAFF; cdr3_nt: TGTGCCAGTAGTAGCCAACAGGGGACGAACACTGAAGCTTTCTTT
clone_size: .; v_call: TRBV4-2; d_call: .; j_call: TRBJ1-6; cdr3_aa: CASTNDGGNSPLHF; cdr3_nt: TGTGCCAGCACCAACGACGGGGGAAATTCACCCCTCCACTTT
clone_size: once; v_call: TRBV4-1; d_call: TRBD1; j_call: TRBJ1-6; cdr3_aa: CASSQDPRRGAYSPLHF; cdr3_nt: TGCGCCAGCAGCCAAGATCCCCGCAGGGGGGCTTATTCACCCCTCCACTTT
clone_size: .; v_call: TRBV29-1; d_call: .; j_call: TRBJ2-5; cdr3_aa: CSVYVRLGAEETQYF; cdr3_nt: TGCAGCGTTTATGTCCGACTAGGGGCGGAGGAGACCCAGTACTTC
clone_size: .; v_call: TRBV6-5; d_call: .; j_call: TRBJ2-2; cdr3_aa: CASRLLTNTGELFF; cdr3_nt: TGTGCCAGCAGGCTTCTTACTAACACCGGGGAGCTGTTTTTT
clone_size: .; v_call: TRBV11-3; d_call: TRBD2; j_call: TRBJ2-5; cdr3_aa: CASSLSLAGAPVYF; cdr3_nt: TGTGCCAGCAGCTTGTCACTAGCGGGGGCCCCAGTGTACTTC
clone_size: once; v_call: TRBV2; d_call: TRBD1; j_call: TRBJ2-7; cdr3_aa: CASRGTGASYEQYF; cdr3_nt: TGTGCCAGCAGGGGTACAGGGGCCTCCTACGAGCAGTACTTC
clone_size: .; v_call: TRBV6-1; d_call: .; j_call: TRBJ1-6; cdr3_aa: CASSEAQAPAPLHF; cdr3_nt: TGTGCCAGCAGTGAAGCGCAGGCTCCGGCACCCCTCCACTTT
clone_size: .; v_call: TRBV2; d_call: .; j_call: TRBJ2-3; cdr3_aa: CASSRELGDTQYF; cdr3_nt: TGTGCCAGCAGTCGCGAACTAGGGGATACGCAGTATTTT
clone_size: .; v_call: TRBV5-1; d_call: TRBD1; j_call: TRBJ2-1; cdr3_aa: CASTPGQRSYNEQFF; cdr3_nt: TGCGCCAGCACCCCGGGACAGAGGTCATACAATGAGCAGTTCTTC
clone_size: .; v_call: TRBV7-6; d_call: .; j_call: TRBJ1-5; cdr3_aa: CASSADWGASQPQHF; cdr3_nt: TGTGCCAGCAGCGCCGATTGGGGCGCGAGTCAGCCCCAGCATTTT
clone_size: .; v_call: TRBV14; d_call: .; j_call: TRBJ1-6; cdr3_aa: CASSLLGPRINSPLHF; cdr3_nt: TGTGCCAGCAGCCTACTGGGTCCCAGGATTAATTCACCCCTCCACTTT
clone_size: .; v_call: TRBV6-5; d_call: .; j_call: TRBJ1-5; cdr3_aa: CASSSVGQSQPQHF; cdr3_nt: TGTGCCAGCAGTTCCGTCGGACAGTCCCAGCCCCAGCATTTT
clone_size: .; v_call: TRBV11-2; d_call: .; j_call: TRBJ2-3; cdr3_aa: CASSLVSGGTDTQYF; cdr3_nt: TGTGCCAGCAGCTTAGTATCGGGGGGCACAGATACGCAGTATTTT
clone_size: .; v_call: TRBV4-2; d_call: TRBD2; j_call: TRBJ2-1; cdr3_aa: CASSPSPGAGGDNEQFF; cdr3_nt: TGTGCCAGCAGCCCTAGCCCCGGGGCGGGGGGAGACAATGAGCAGTTCTTC
clone_size: .; v_call: TRBV7-8; d_call: TRBD1; j_call: TRBJ2-1; cdr3_aa: CASSLGDREGSGFF; cdr3_nt: TGTGCCAGCAGCTTAGGGGACAGGGAGGGTTCGGGGTTCTTC
clone_size: .; v_call: TRBV4-3; d_call: .; j_call: TRBJ1-5; cdr3_aa: CASSQSYRDQQPQHF; cdr3_nt: TGCGCCAGCAGCCAATCGTACAGGGATCAGCAGCCCCAGCATTTT
clone_size: few; v_call: TRBV7-3; d_call: TRBD1; j_call: TRBJ1-4; cdr3_aa: CASSLRSSEGAYEKLFF; cdr3_nt: TGTGCCAGCAGCTTAAGGTCGAGTGAGGGGGCGTATGAAAAACTGTTTTTT
clone_size: .; v_call: TRBV19; d_call: .; j_call: TRBJ2-7; cdr3_aa: CASGFSYEQYF; cdr3_nt: TGTGCCAGTGGCTTCTCCTACGAGCAGTACTTC
clone_size: .; v_call: TRBV5-4; d_call: TRBD1; j_call: TRBJ1-2; cdr3_aa: CASSSQGGRGEGYGYTF; cdr3_nt: TGTGCCAGCAGCTCTCAGGGGGGCAGGGGAGAGGGCTATGGCTACACCTTC
clone_size: .; v_call: TRBV29-1; d_call: .; j_call: TRBJ2-2; cdr3_aa: CSAQGWQTGELFF; cdr3_nt: TGCAGCGCCCAGGGTTGGCAGACCGGGGAGCTGTTTTTT
clone_size: .; v_call: TRBV4-1; d_call: TRBD2; j_call: TRBJ2-3; cdr3_aa: CASSQGLAPTDTQYF; cdr3_nt: TGCGCCAGCAGCCAAGGACTAGCGCCCACAGATACGCAGTATTTT
clone_size: once; v_call: TRBV9; d_call: .; j_call: TRBJ2-2; cdr3_aa: CASSFSVNTGELFF; cdr3_nt: TGTGCCAGCAGCTTTTCAGTGAACACCGGGGAGCTGTTTTTT
clone_size: .; v_call: TRBV5-6; d_call: TRBD1; j_call: TRBJ1-2; cdr3_aa: CASSLTRTGDGYTF; cdr3_nt: TGTGCCAGCAGCTTGACCCGGACAGGGGATGGCTACACCTTC
clone_size: .; v_call: TRBV6-5; d_call: TRBD1; j_call: TRBJ2-7; cdr3_aa: CASDTDRDEQYF; cdr3_nt: TGTGCCAGTGACACCGACAGGGACGAGCAGTACTTC
clone_size: .; v_call: TRBV7-8; d_call: TRBD2; j_call: TRBJ2-5; cdr3_aa: CASSLELAGRETQYF; cdr3_nt: TGTGCCAGCAGCTTAGAACTAGCGGGGCGGGAGACCCAGTACTTC
clone_size: .; v_call: TRBV14; d_call: .; j_call: TRBJ2-7; cdr3_aa: CASSSRGSRSGQYF; cdr3_nt: TGTGCCAGCAGCTCAAGGGGTTCCCGGAGTGGGCAGTACTTC
clone_size: .; v_call: TRBV28; d_call: TRBD2; j_call: TRBJ2-7; cdr3_aa: CASSPLAGAYEQYF; cdr3_nt: TGTGCCAGCAGTCCATTAGCGGGAGCCTACGAGCAGTACTTC
clone_size: .; v_call: TRBV23-1; d_call: TRBD1; j_call: TRBJ2-7; cdr3_aa: CASSQPRTGGHHEQYF; cdr3_nt: TGCGCCAGCAGTCAACCGAGGACAGGGGGGCACCACGAGCAGTACTTC
clone_size: once; v_call: TRBV6-6; d_call: TRBD1; j_call: TRBJ2-2; cdr3_aa: CASSLPGTGGTGELFF; cdr3_nt: TGTGCCAGCAGCCTCCCCGGGACAGGGGGCACCGGGGAGCTGTTTTTT
clone_size: .; v_call: TRBV7-8; d_call: .; j_call: TRBJ1-5; cdr3_aa: CASSRAADTGGNQPQHF; cdr3_nt: TGTGCCAGCAGTCGAGCAGCCGACACCGGGGGCAATCAGCCCCAGCATTTT
clone_size: .; v_call: TRBV28; d_call: TRBD1; j_call: TRBJ2-3; cdr3_aa: CASSLSGQVYTDTQYF; cdr3_nt: TGTGCCAGCAGTTTATCCGGACAGGTTTACACAGATACGCAGTATTTT
clone_size: .; v_call: TRBV28; d_call: TRBD2; j_call: TRBJ2-7; cdr3_aa: CASRGWSSGTYEQYF; cdr3_nt: TGTGCCAGCAGGGGATGGTCTAGCGGAACCTACGAGCAGTACTTC
clone_size: .; v_call: TRBV5-4; d_call: TRBD2; j_call: TRBJ2-1; cdr3_aa: CASSLGTSGSYNEQFF; cdr3_nt: TGTGCCAGCAGCTTGGGGACTAGCGGGAGTTACAATGAGCAGTTCTTC
clone_size: .; v_call: TRBV6-6; d_call: .; j_call: TRBJ2-4; cdr3_aa: CASSFTDRLAKNIQYF; cdr3_nt: TGTGCCAGCAGTTTTACAGACAGACTAGCCAAAAACATTCAGTACTTC
clone_size: .; v_call: TRBV6-5; d_call: .; j_call: TRBJ2-1; cdr3_aa: CASSYRAGSTYNEQFF; cdr3_nt: TGTGCCAGCAGTTACAGGGCAGGGTCTACCTACAATGAGCAGTTCTTC